This record covers a single T cell receptor (beta chain). Germline V gives CDR1 LNHDA, CDR2 SQIVND (reference sequence). CDR3 length: 11 residues. Trimming stripped 8 bases from V and 6 bases from J, with 11 bases between. Data came from immunoSEQ multiplex PCR; TCRdb stores just in-frame clones and leaves some out. This sample has some 25,000 clones, with just under 95% found just once. The data were taken from a study of graft-versus-host responses after intestinal transplantation. V is TRBV19 and J is TRBJ2-7; a possible D gene is TRBD1 (7 bases). This TCR was recovered from a human patient who received an intestinal transplant, so some T cells may come from the graft donor. This material consisted of PBMCs, taken approximately 32 days after intestinal transplant. CDR3 amino acids: CASRQGGEQYF. The CDR3 coding sequence is TGTGCCAGTCGACAGGGAGGCGAGCAGTACTTC.